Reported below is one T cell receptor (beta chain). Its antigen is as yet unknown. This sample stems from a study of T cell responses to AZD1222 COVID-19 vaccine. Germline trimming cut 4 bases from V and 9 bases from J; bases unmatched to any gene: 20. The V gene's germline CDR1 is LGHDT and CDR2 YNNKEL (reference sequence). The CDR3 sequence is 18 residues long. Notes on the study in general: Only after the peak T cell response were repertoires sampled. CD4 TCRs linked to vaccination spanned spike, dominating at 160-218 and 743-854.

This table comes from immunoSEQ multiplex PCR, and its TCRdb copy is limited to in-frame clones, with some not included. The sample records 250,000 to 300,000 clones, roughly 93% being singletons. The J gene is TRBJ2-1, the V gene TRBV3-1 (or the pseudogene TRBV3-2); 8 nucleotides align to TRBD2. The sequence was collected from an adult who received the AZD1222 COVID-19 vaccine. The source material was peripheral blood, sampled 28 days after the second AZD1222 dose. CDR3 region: CASSPGGAGTRWVPEQFF. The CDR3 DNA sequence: TGTGCCAGCAGCCCCGGGGGGGCGGGAACGCGATGGGTGCCTGAGCAGTTCTTC.